This T cell receptor beta chain is drawn from a study of prognosis after radiotherapy for stage I lung cancer. Study as a whole: Under 15 cases involved newly diagnosed primary stage I lung tumors, and five involved oligometastatic NSCLC subsequent to surgical resection of the primary tumor. SBRT was given in 3 to 5 fractions at a biologically effective dose of at least 100 Gy as radiotherapy.

General observations from the study: Divergent TRBV and TRBJ gene usage has reportedly been observed between patients with and without metastases. Once stereotactic body radiation therapy had been given, unique TCR clone counts fell, with a median of approximately 10,000 versus 7,000.

This clonotype has at least ten counts. Its antigen is still unknown. Genomic DNA provided the template from which TCR beta CDR3 was amplified by two-round multiplex PCR. Primers targeting each individual TRBV and TRBJ gene were applied in first-round PCR. TCRdb passed the multiplex PCR reads through MiXCR, listing each CDR3 protein once. The sample carries some 36,000 distinct CDR3 sequences, roughly a quarter recorded once. The length of the CDR3 is 15 residues. Trimming removed 6 bases at V and 0 bases at J, with 13 bases between. Germline-derived CDR1 and CDR2 are SNHLY and FYNNEI. The sequences come from PBMCs, collected before or after stereotactic body radiation therapy (not recorded which). The clonotype was recovered from a donor over 45 with non-small cell lung cancer. J is TRBJ2-3 and V is TRBV2, with TRBD1 as a possible D gene (6 bases). The CDR3 reads CASSRTEMSTDTQYF. The DNA of the CDR3 is TGTGCCAGCAGCCGGACAGAGATGAGCACAGATACGCAGTATTTT.